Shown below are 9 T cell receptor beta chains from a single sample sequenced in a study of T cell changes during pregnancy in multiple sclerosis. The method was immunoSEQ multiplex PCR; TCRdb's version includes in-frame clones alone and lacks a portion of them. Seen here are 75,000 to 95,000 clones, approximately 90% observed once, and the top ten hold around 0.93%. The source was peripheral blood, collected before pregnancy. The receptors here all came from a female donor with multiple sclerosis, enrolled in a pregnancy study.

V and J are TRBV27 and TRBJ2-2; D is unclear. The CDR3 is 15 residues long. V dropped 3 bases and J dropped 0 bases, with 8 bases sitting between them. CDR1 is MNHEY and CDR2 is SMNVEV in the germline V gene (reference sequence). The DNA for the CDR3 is TGTGCCAGCAGTTTCTACGTACCGAACACCGGGGAGCTGTTTTTT. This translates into CASSFYVPNTGELFF.

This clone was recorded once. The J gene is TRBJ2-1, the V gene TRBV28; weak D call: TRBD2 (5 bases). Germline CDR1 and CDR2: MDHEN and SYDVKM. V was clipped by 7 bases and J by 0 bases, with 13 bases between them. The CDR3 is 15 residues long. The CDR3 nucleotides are TGTGCCAGCACGAGGGATAGCGACTCCTACAATGAGCAGTTCTTC. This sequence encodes CASTRDSDSYNEQFF.

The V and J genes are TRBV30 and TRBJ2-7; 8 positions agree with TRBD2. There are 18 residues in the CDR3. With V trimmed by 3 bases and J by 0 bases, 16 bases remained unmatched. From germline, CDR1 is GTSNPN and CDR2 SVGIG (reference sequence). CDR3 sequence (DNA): TGTGCCTGGAGCCCGGGGGGGGGTGACAGAAGTGACTCCTACGAGCAGTACTTC. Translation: CAWSPGGGDRSDSYEQYF.

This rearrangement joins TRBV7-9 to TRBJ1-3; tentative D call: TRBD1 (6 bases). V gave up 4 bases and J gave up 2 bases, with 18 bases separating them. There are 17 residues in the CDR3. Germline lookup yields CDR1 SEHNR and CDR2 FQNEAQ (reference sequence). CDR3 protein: CASSSGQSPDPGNTIYF. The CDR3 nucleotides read TGTGCCAGCAGCTCAGGACAGTCCCCAGACCCTGGAAACACCATATATTTT.

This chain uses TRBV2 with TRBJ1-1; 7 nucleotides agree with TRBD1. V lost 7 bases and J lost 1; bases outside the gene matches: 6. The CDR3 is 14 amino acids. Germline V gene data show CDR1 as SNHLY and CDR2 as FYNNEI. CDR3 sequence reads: CASTRGLSNTEAFF. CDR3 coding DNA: TGTGCCAGCACGAGGGGGCTATCGAACACTGAAGCTTTCTTT.

The CDR3 sequence is CSESSGANVLTF. The CDR3 nucleotides are TGTTCCGAGAGCTCTGGGGCCAACGTCCTGACTTTC. The chain has TRBV7-2 and TRBJ2-6; no firm D call. CDR3 length equals 12 residues. Germline loops: CDR1 SGHTA, CDR2 FQGNSA.

Written as DNA, the CDR3 is TGTGCCAGCGGCGGGGGTGATGGCAATCAGCCCCAGCATTTT. This sequence encodes CASGGGDGNQPQHF. The rearrangement joins TRBV7-2 to TRBJ1-5, with D perhaps TRBD1 (5 bases). Trimming removed 8 bases from V and 2 bases from J, with 13 bases in between. The CDR3 totals 14 residues. Looked up from germline, CDR1 is SGHTA and CDR2 is FQGNSA.

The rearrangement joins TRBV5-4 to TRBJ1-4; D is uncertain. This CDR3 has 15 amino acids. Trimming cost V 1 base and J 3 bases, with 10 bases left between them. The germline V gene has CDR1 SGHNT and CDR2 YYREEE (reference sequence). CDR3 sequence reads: CASSLLSGSNEKLFF. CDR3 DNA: TGTGCCAGCAGCTTGCTATCTGGTTCTAATGAAAAACTGTTTTTT.

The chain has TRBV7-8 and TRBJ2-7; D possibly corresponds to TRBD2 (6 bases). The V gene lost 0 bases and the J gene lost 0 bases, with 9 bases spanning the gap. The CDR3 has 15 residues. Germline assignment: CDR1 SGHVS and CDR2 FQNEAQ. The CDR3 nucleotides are TGTGCCAGCAGCTTAGCGGCCGGGAGCTCCTACGAGCAGTACTTC. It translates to CASSLAAGSSYEQYF.